This T cell receptor beta chain derives from a study of beta chain features in type 1 diabetes. The study, taken as a whole, reports: It was among patients, rather than healthy donors, that naive, central memory and Treg TCRB repertoires appeared more similar.

This CDR3 is 15 amino acids long. V shed 10 bases and J shed 2 bases, with 17 bases lying between them. Germline V gene lookup returns CDR1 MDHEN and CDR2 SYDVKM. Expressed TCRB transcripts were sequenced because the isolated RNA had all been reverse transcribed beforehand. Generated by immunoSEQ multiplex PCR, the TCRdb table keeps only in-frame clones and is missing some. The sample holds about 200,000 clones, under 13% seen once. This clone was detected only a few times. Its antigen is still unknown. CD4+ cells of the naive, central memory, regulatory and stem cell-like memory types were sorted via CD45RO/CCR7/CD25/CD127/CD95/CD27.

The chain couples TRBV28 to TRBJ2-2, with D tentatively TRBD1 (5 bases). Sequencing was carried out using central memory CD4+ T cells from blood. The clonotype was recovered from a man aged 18 to 29 in good health. The chain's CDR3 is CATLPARGNTGELFF. The CDR3, as DNA: TGTGCCACCCTACCAGCTAGGGGAAACACCGGGGAGCTGTTTTTT.